This T cell receptor beta chain was recorded in a study of early T cells in non-severe SARS-CoV-2 infection (dated by TCRdb to the early 2020s). With regard to the full study: TCR sequencing used bulk RNA from unsorted whole blood, so alpha and beta chains could not be paired.

The CDR3 covers 16 residues, taking in both the cysteine and the phenylalanine. The read is trimmed to its CDR3 DNA, 48 bases read in frame from base 1. The germline V gene yields SGHRS for CDR1 and YFSETQ for CDR2. Trimming removed 1 base from V and 2 bases from J; the gene matches leave 7 bases unexplained. Study-level results and caveats: Matching against VDJdb was skewed toward anti-spike CD8 responses, likely underestimated virus-specific expansions, and missed private and CD4 specificities.

The study was a case-control design nested within a healthcare worker cohort in London, UK, with weekly nasopharyngeal swab PCR tests and blood sampling. Between 23 and 31 March 2020, the week of the UK lockdown, healthcare workers were enrolled and then followed up weekly for as long as 16 weeks. This clonotype has just a few counts. Its antigen is currently not known. It has no much larger one-base neighbor in the sample; base qualities were not kept. To prepare the library, 5' RACE was applied. Sequencing instrument: NextSeq 500. In the TCR library protocol, unique molecular identifiers were attached to individual cDNA molecules to correct for PCR bias and sequencing error. TCR alpha and beta chains were both sequenced, and the abundances of alpha and beta sequences in each sample were closely correlated with each other. The authors' pipeline ran thus. Decombinator V4 was used to perform V gene, J gene and CDR3 annotation of TCR sequences. Expanded TCRs were defined as changing significantly between any two time points under a Poisson model with p below 0.0001. TCR abundances were normalised to the total number of TCRs sequenced in each sample and reported as counts per million. MAIT TCRs were defined by TRAV1-2 paired with TRAJ12, TRAJ20 or TRAJ33, and iNKT TCRs by TRAV10 paired with TRAJ18. VDJdb, accessed 1 November 2021, was searched for CMV, EBV and SARS-CoV-2 annotated TCRs, with TCRs annotated for multiple antigens excluded. TCRdb redid the processing of the public reads, applying fastp at Q25 and MiXCR, and retained in-frame beta chains. Here each entry gathers all rows of one CDR3 protein and keeps the most common genes and DNA. TCRdb, not the original authors, processed these V and J calls. For this sample the table gives about 70,000 distinct CDR3 sequences, of which about 12% were detected only once. The top ten clonotypes cover about 14% of the sample.

The sequence links TRBV5-1 to TRBJ2-3, with 7 bases in between that match TRBD2. The material sequenced was whole blood, taken at baseline. This clonotype was obtained from an adult who was a healthcare worker with PCR-confirmed SARS-CoV-2 infection or an uninfected control (not recorded which). The donor label of this sample is uncertain. The CDR3 amino acid sequence is: CASSLSPRGTTDTQYF. The DNA sequence is as follows: TGCGCCAGCAGCTTGTCTCCGCGGGGGACCACAGATACGCAGTATTTT.